This T cell receptor beta chain comes out of a study of CD8 T cells in Susac syndrome. Study outcomes and limitations: Among people with Susac, CD8+ clonal expansion was greatest in TEMRA cells and active patients.

RNA amounts of roughly 0.45 to 1 ug underwent reverse transcription with random hexamers. Amplification of the TCR beta CDR3 was carried out by immunoSEQ multiplex PCR, which spanned a total of 54 Vbeta and 13 Jbeta segments. TCRdb itself ran the immunoSEQ multiplex PCR reads through MiXCR, one entry per CDR3 protein. The profile shows about 150,000 distinct CDR3 sequences, approximately 95% of them singletons. This clonotype appeared once. What it binds is not known. This sequence originates from a human donor with Susac syndrome. The sample comprised CD8+ T cells from PBMCs.

This CDR3 reads CASSSRTGGNEQFF. For the CDR3, the DNA is TGCGCCAGCAGCTCGAGGACAGGGGGCAATGAGCAGTTCTTC. The chain links TRBV5-1 to TRBJ2-1; 10 nucleotides line up with TRBD1. CDR1 SGHRS and CDR2 YFSETQ come from the germline V gene. This CDR3 comprises 14 residues. V shed 3 bases, J shed 6 bases, and the junction held 3 bases outside the gene matches.